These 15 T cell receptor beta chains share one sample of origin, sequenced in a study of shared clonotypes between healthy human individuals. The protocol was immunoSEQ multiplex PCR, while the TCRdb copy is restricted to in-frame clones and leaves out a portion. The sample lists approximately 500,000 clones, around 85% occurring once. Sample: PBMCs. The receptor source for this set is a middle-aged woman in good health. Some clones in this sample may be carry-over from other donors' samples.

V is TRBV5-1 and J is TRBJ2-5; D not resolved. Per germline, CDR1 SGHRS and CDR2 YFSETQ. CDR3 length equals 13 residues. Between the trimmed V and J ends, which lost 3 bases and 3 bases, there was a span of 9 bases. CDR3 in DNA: TGCGCCAGCAGCTGGGTTGGAGAAGAGACCCAGTACTTC. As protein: CASSWVGEETQYF.

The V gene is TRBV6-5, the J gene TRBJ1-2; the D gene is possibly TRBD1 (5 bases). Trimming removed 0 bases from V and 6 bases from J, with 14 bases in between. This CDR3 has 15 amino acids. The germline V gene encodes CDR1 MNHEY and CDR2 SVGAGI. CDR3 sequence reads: CASSYSNQGVHGYTF. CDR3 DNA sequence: TGTGCCAGCAGTTACTCAAACCAGGGAGTCCATGGCTACACCTTC.

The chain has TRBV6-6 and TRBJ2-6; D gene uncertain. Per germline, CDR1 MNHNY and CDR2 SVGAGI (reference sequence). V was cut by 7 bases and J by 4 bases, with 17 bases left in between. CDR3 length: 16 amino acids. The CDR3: CASTLYGVQGANVLTF. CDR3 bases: TGTGCCAGCACCCTATATGGGGTACAGGGGGCCAACGTCCTGACTTTC.

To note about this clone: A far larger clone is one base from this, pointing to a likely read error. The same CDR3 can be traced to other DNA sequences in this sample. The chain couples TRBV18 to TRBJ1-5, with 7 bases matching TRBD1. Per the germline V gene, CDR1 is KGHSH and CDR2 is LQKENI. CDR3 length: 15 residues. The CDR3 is CASSPPGGRNQPQHF. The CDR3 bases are TGTGCCAGCTCACCACCAGGGGGCCGAAATCAGCCCCAGCACTTT.

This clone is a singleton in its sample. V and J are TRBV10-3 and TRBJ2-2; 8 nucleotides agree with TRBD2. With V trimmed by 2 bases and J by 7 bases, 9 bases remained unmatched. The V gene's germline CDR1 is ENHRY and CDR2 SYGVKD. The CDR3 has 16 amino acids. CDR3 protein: CAISEVSAGGFGELFF. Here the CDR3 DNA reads TGTGCCATCAGTGAGGTGTCGGCGGGAGGTTTCGGGGAGCTGTTTTTT.

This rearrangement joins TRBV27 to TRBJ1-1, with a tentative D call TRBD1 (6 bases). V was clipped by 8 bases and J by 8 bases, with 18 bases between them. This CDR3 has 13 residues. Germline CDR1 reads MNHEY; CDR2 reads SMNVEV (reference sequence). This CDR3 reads CASAGQGIGEAFF. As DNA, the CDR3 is TGTGCCAGCGCGGGCCAGGGGATCGGCGAAGCTTTCTTT.

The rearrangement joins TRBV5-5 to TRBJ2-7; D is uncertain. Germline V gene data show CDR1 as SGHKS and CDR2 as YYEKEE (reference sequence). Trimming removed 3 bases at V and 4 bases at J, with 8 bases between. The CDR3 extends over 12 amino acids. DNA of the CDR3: TGTGCCAGCAGCTGGGCCGATTACGAGCAGTACTTC. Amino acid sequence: CASSWADYEQYF.

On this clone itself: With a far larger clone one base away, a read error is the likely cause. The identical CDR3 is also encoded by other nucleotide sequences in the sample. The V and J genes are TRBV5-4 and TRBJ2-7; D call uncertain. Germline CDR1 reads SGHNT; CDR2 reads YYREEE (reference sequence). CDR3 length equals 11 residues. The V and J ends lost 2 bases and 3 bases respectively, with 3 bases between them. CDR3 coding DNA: TGTGCCAGCAGCTTAGGCTACGAGCAGTACTTC. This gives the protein CASSLGYEQYF.

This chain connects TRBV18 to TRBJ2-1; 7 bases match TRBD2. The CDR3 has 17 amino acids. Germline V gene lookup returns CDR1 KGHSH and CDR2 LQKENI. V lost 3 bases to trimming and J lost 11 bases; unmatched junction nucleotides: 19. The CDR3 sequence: CASSPGLREGRRRQQFF. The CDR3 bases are TGTGCCAGCTCACCCGGATTGAGGGAGGGCCGACGTCGTCAGCAGTTCTTC.

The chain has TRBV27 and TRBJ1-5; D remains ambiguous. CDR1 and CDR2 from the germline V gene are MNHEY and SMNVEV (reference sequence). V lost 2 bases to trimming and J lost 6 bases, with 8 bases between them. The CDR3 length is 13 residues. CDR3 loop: CASSLRFAQPQHF. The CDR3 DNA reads TGTGCCAGCAGTTTAAGGTTTGCTCAGCCCCAGCATTTT.

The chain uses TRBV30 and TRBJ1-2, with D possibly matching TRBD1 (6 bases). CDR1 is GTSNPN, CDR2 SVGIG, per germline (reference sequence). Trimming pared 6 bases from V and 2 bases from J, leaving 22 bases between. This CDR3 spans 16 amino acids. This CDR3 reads CACQDLGGGGNYGYTF. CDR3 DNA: TGTGCCTGTCAGGACCTCGGTGGAGGGGGGAACTATGGCTACACCTTC.

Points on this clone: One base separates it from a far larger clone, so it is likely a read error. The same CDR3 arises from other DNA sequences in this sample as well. CDR3 bases: TGTGCTAGTGGTTTGGCCCCTACGTTTTCTGGACCACCGAACCAAGATGAGCAGTTCTTC. It yields the protein CASGLAPTFSGPPNQDEQFF. V is TRBV12-5 and J is TRBJ2-1; D is ambiguous. Germline assignment: CDR1 LGHNT and CDR2 FRNRAP. The CDR3 length is 20 residues. Trimming removed 1 base at V and 8 bases at J, with 30 bases between.

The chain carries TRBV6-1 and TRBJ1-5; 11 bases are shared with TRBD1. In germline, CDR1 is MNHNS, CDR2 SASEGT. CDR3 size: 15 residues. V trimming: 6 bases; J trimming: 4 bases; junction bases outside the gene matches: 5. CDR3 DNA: TGTGCCAGCAGGGGGACAGGGGGGCTAAATCAGCCCCAGCATTTT. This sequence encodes CASRGTGGLNQPQHF.

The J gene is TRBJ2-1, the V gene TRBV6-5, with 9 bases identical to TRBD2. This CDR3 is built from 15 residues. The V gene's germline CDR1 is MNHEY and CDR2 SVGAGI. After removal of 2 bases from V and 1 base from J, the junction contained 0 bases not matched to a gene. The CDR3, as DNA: TGTGCCAGCAGTTACGGACTAGCGTCCTACAATGAGCAGTTCTTC. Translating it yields CASSYGLASYNEQFF.

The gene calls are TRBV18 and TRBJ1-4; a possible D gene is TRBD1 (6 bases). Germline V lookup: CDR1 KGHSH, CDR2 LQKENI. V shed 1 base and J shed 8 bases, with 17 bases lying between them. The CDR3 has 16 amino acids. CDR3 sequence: CASSPRISGAQEKLFF. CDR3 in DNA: TGTGCCAGCTCACCACGCATATCAGGGGCGCAGGAAAAACTGTTTTTT.